This entry lists 11 T cell receptor beta chains sequenced from one sample in a study of blood T cell repertoires in COVID-19. Some clones are missing from TCRdb's copy, which holds only in-frame ones; the method was immunoSEQ multiplex PCR. The profile shows around 320,000 clones, around 88% of them singletons. Sequenced: peripheral blood. The receptors were sampled from a woman in her 30s who had recovered from COVID-19.

This clone is a singleton in its sample. The rearrangement joins TRBV9 to TRBJ1-1; 7 bases are a match to TRBD1. The J segment lost 0 bases and the V segment lost 3 bases, leaving 2 bases of the junction unmatched. The CDR3 runs 14 residues. CDR1 is SGDLS and CDR2 is YYNGEE in the germline V gene. CDR3 in amino acids: CASSATGMNTEAFF. The CDR3 coding sequence is TGTGCCAGCAGCGCGACAGGGATGAACACTGAAGCTTTCTTT.

The chain recombines TRBV28 with TRBJ1-1; TRBD1 matches at 7 bases. The CDR3 totals 16 residues. V was pared by 7 bases and J by 0 bases, with 11 bases of the junction left unmatched. CDR1 MDHEN and CDR2 SYDVKM come from the germline V gene. The CDR3 loop is CASTRGDRILNTEAFF. The CDR3 DNA is TGTGCCAGCACCCGAGGGGACAGAATATTGAACACTGAAGCTTTCTTT.

This rearrangement joins TRBV5-4 to TRBJ2-3, with TRBD2 as a possible D gene (7 bases). This CDR3 spans 16 amino acids. Germline V lookup: CDR1 SGHNT, CDR2 YYREEE (reference sequence). V gave up 1 base and J gave up 2 bases, with 14 bases separating them. The DNA of the CDR3 is TGTGCCAGCAGCTTGATAGGGGGGGGGCCCACAGATACGCAGTATTTT. It is translated as CASSLIGGGPTDTQYF.

The chain links TRBV27 to TRBJ2-3, with 8 bases identical to TRBD1. The CDR3 length is 17 residues. Germline CDR1 MNHEY, CDR2 SMNVEV (reference sequence). V lost 8 bases and J lost 0; bases outside the gene matches: 13. Written as DNA, the CDR3 is TGTGCCAGCGACTCAACAGACAGGGGTCCTAGCACAGATACGCAGTATTTT. Translating it yields CASDSTDRGPSTDTQYF.

The chain couples TRBV6-1 to TRBJ1-1; maybe TRBD1 (5 bases). Germline-derived CDR1 and CDR2 are MNHNS and SASEGT. Trimming shortened V by 3 bases and J by 5 bases, and 10 bases separated the two germline ends. This CDR3 has 13 residues. CDR3 DNA: TGTGCCAGCAGTGAGCGGGGGGGGACTGAAGCTTTCTTT. It encodes CASSERGGTEAFF.

The chain couples TRBV29-1 to TRBJ1-1; D remains ambiguous. Per the germline V gene, CDR1 is SQVTM and CDR2 is ANQGSEA. The CDR3 covers 14 residues. Deletions cut 6 bases from V and 5 bases from J, with 19 bases between. The CDR3 region is CSVEEVPEVTEAFF. The CDR3 DNA reads as TGCAGCGTCGAGGAGGTTCCGGAGGTAACTGAAGCTTTCTTT.

This chain uses TRBV28 with TRBJ1-5, with a weak D call TRBD1 (6 bases). CDR1 is MDHEN and CDR2 is SYDVKM in the germline V gene. This CDR3 region has 15 residues. Trimming left V 7 bases short and J 2 bases short, with 15 bases between. The CDR3 DNA follows: TGTGCCAGCACTCGAAGGGGGTCGGGCAATCAGCCCCAGCATTTT. Amino acids: CASTRRGSGNQPQHF.

V is TRBV11-2 and J is TRBJ1-4, with 9 bases identical to TRBD1. The CDR3 covers 15 residues. The V and J ends lost 5 bases and 10 bases, in that order; junction bases with no gene match: 11. Germline loops: CDR1 SGHAT, CDR2 FQNNGV. For the CDR3, the DNA is TGTGCCAGCAGCCCAACAGGGGGCGAGATAGGAAAACTGTTTTTT. Translation gives CASSPTGGEIGKLFF. Complete variable domain (other parts from reference TRBV11-2 and TRBJ1-4): EAGVAQSPRYKIIEKRQSVAFWCNPISGHATLYWYQQILGQGPKLLIQFQNNGVVDDSQLPKDRFSAERLKGVDSTLKIQPAKLEDSAVYLCASSPTGGEIGKLFFGSGTQLSVL.

The V call is TRBV27, the J call TRBJ1-5; perhaps TRBD1 as D (6 bases). Germline CDR1 and CDR2: MNHEY and SMNVEV (reference sequence). The CDR3 loop spans 18 amino acids. Deletions cut 5 bases from V and 0 bases from J, with 20 bases between. The CDR3 spells CASSVRVGTPLSNQPQHF. In nucleotides, the CDR3 is TGTGCCAGCAGTGTAAGGGTTGGGACACCGCTTAGCAATCAGCCCCAGCATTTT.

The chain is built from TRBV2 and TRBJ1-5, with 8 bases fitting TRBD1. The CDR3 spans 13 residues. Germline-derived CDR1 and CDR2 are SNHLY and FYNNEI. V lost 11 bases to trimming and J lost 3 bases; unmatched junction nucleotides: 6. The CDR3 nucleotides read TGTGCCTTTCGACAGGGGAACAATCAGCCCCAGCATTTT. It yields the protein CAFRQGNNQPQHF.

The table lists this clone with a count of one. V is TRBV4-2 and J is TRBJ1-2, with 12 bases lining up with TRBD1. Germline CDR1 reads LGHNA; CDR2 reads YNFKEQ. Trimming took 1 base from V and 4 from J; bases not matched to a gene: 4. This CDR3 comprises 16 residues. Here the CDR3 reads CASSQALGQGAYGYTF. CDR3 nucleotides: TGTGCCAGCAGCCAAGCGTTGGGACAGGGGGCCTATGGCTACACCTTC.